This TCR beta chain was sequenced during a study of blood T cell repertoires in COVID-19. Study at large: PBMCs, B-cell-depleted T cells, or T cells provided the cDNA or gDNA that made up the material.

Sequencing was performed with immunoSEQ multiplex PCR; in TCRdb, only in-frame clones are kept and a portion is missing. The sample records some 150,000 clones, 85% being singletons. Germline CDR1 and CDR2: LGHNA and YSLEER. CDR3 length: 14 residues. Trimming pared 4 bases from V and 2 bases from J, leaving 11 bases between. This TCR came from a woman aged 35 to 49 with active or convalescent COVID-19. The genes are TRBV4-3 and TRBJ2-5, with D tentatively TRBD2 (5 bases). The sequenced material came from peripheral blood. The CDR3 region has the DNA TGCGCCAGCAGCCCCACGGGATTTCAAGAGACCCAGTACTTC. Its translation is CASSPTGFQETQYF.